This TCR beta chain was retrieved from a study of blood T cell repertoires in COVID-19 (dated by TCRdb to between 2020 and 2021). Regarding the complete study: The collaborator samples originated in the United States, Italy and Spain and spanned the acute and convalescent phases of COVID-19. Subjects who had been exposed to COVID-19, were actively infected with it, or had recovered from it provided the deeply sampled blood TCRbeta repertoires that made up the dataset. The samples were drawn from two sources: the first 160 participants of the ongoing ImmuneRACE study, and 1,200 or so subjects contributed by 6 global collaborators. Where available, HLA class I and class II types were taken from metadata supplied by the sample provider and were not determined by assay-based typing. The prospective study material was composed of cDNA or gDNA derived from T cells, B-cell-depleted T cells, or PBMCs. A freely available public database, intended as a resource for researchers studying the immune response to SARS-CoV-2, is where the repertoires were released. A de-identified subject ID, COVID-19 status, age in years and sex were almost always included in the sample metadata.

A word on this clone: No antigen is known for it. The record has no base qualities; no much larger clone is one base away.

TCRbeta CDR3 regions were amplified from genomic DNA by means of the immunoSEQ Assay, a bias-controlled multiplex PCR. On the study's bioinformatics: Nucleated cell counts per sample were estimated from amplification of reference gene primers within the assay. To quantify the absolute abundance of each unique TCRbeta CDR3 rearrangement, sequence reads were collapsed and filtered. Productive Simpson clonality was computed per sample as the square root of Simpson's diversity index over productive rearrangements. TCRdb re-hosts the immuneACCESS table, in-frame sequences only. Its copies lack some clones; in the studies checked, an unresolved V gene accounts for under half of them, and the cause for the rest is not known. V and J calls and clone size are given by that table; D and trimming were obtained from the DNA. The sample table shows 40,000 to 55,000 clones, and 88% are seen once. The top ten clonotypes cover more than 2.5% of the sample.

The CDR3 contains 14 residues, cysteine and phenylalanine counted. The CDR3 DNA has 42 bases and is translated from base 1. CDR1 and CDR2 are read off the germline V gene as SNHLY and FYNNEI. V is pared back by 9 bases and J by 3 bases, with 15 bases lying between the germline termini. The collaborating institutions used their own protocols to collect whole blood in K2EDTA tubes. For TCRbeta analysis, collaborator samples were shipped as frozen whole blood, as isolated PBMCs, or as DNA extracted from either sample type. Overall results and qualifications from the work: The amount of clinical and demographic metadata varied by source and participant and was provided uncurated.

Specimen: peripheral blood. The chain is assembled from TRBV2 and TRBJ2-1; the D region possibly corresponds to TRBD1 (5 bases align). The receptor was derived from a man aged 45 to 65 with active COVID-19. The DNA is TGTGCCAGTGGACGGGCAGGGTTCTACAATGAGCAGTTCTTC. It codes for CASGRAGFYNEQFF.